The 24 T cell receptor beta chains below all came from one sample that was sequenced in a study of T cell repertoires in cytomegalovirus infection (dated by TCRdb to between 2019 and 2020). The instrument was an Illumina HiSeq 1500. The public reads were run again by TCRdb, first through fastp at Q25 and then through MiXCR, and only productive beta chains were kept. One record per CDR3 amino acid sequence lists the most common genes and DNA. Here the sample has more than 650,000 distinct CDR3 sequences; under 40% occur a single time. The biggest ten clones account for under 3% of the sample. Input material: PBMCs. These receptors originate from a human donor in good health (CMV status not recorded). Some clones in this sample may be carry-over from other donors' samples.

The sample holds one count of this clonotype. J is TRBJ2-3 and V is TRBV27; TRBD2 aligns across 12 bases. The CDR3 covers 17 residues. J was trimmed by 1 base and V by 3 bases; bases with no gene match: 5. Germline lookup yields CDR1 MNHEY and CDR2 SMNVEV (reference sequence). DNA for the CDR3: TGTGCCAGCAGTTTCGAGTGGACTAGCGGGGGCACAGATACGCAGTATTTT. Translating it yields CASSFEWTSGGTDTQYF.

The V call is TRBV28, the J call TRBJ2-5; no clear D gene. Germline values: CDR1 MDHEN, CDR2 SYDVKM. The CDR3 is 14 amino acids. The V gene lost 6 bases and the J gene lost 0 bases, with 11 bases spanning the gap. CDR3 DNA: TGTGCCAGCAGCCTCCCCGGCAACCAAGAGACCCAGTACTTC. Protein product: CASSLPGNQETQYF.

The CDR3 loop reads CASSLSGGTRNTEAFF. The CDR3 region has the DNA TGCGCCAGCAGCTTGTCTGGCGGAACGCGGAACACTGAAGCTTTCTTT. V gene TRBV5-1 combines with J gene TRBJ1-1; no reliable D call. Germline values: CDR1 SGHRS, CDR2 YFSETQ. Trimming removed 1 base from V and 1 base from J, with 14 bases in between. CDR3 length: 16 residues.

In its sample, this clonotype was seen many times. This chain joins TRBV7-8 and TRBJ1-5; no clear D gene. The V and J ends lost 4 bases and 4 bases respectively, with 17 bases between them. Germline V lookup: CDR1 SGHVS, CDR2 FQNEAQ. The CDR3 sequence is 16 residues long. The CDR3 loop reads CASSSGSGMANQPQHF. CDR3 nucleotides: TGTGCCAGCAGCTCGGGTTCCGGGATGGCAAATCAGCCCCAGCATTTT.

This chain connects TRBV12-3 or TRBV12-4 to TRBJ2-5, with 12 bases identical to TRBD1. J lost 5 bases, V lost 6 bases, and 13 bases had no gene match. This CDR3 is built from 17 residues. In DNA, the CDR3 is TGTGCCAGCAGCGCCACCGGGACAGGGGGCTTTAGGGAGACCCAGTACTTC. Protein sequence: CASSATGTGGFRETQYF.

V and J are TRBV5-1 and TRBJ2-7; no firm D call. Germline CDR1 and CDR2: SGHRS and YFSETQ. The CDR3 totals 16 residues. Trimming pared 4 bases from V and 2 bases from J, leaving 19 bases between. The CDR3 loop is CASSLGPDRRTYEQYF. In DNA form, the CDR3 reads TGCGCCAGCAGCCTCGGACCGGACCGGCGGACCTACGAGCAGTACTTC. Full variable domain (missing parts from reference TRBV5-1 and TRBJ2-7): KAGVTQTPRYLIKTRGQQVTLSCSPISGHRSVSWYQQTPGQGLQFLFEYFSETQRNKGNFPGRFSGRQFSNSRSEMNVSTLELGDSALYLCASSLGPDRRTYEQYFGPGTRLTVT.

The chain's CDR3 is CASSPRENEKLFF. The CDR3 DNA follows: TGTGCCAGTAGTCCCAGAGAGAATGAAAAACTGTTTTTT. The chain couples TRBV19 to TRBJ1-4; no definite D call. The germline gives CDR1 LNHDA, CDR2 SQIVND (reference sequence). The length of the CDR3 is 13 residues. Trimming took 5 bases from V and 5 from J, leaving 9 bases between them.

The genes are TRBV6-1 and TRBJ2-2; the match to TRBD1 covers 8 bases. Germline trimming cut 3 bases from V and 11 bases from J; bases unmatched to any gene: 14. The CDR3 totals 16 residues. Germline V gene lookup returns CDR1 MNHNS and CDR2 SASEGT. The CDR3 DNA follows: TGTGCCAGCAGTGATTGGATCTCGGACAGGGCGCTAGAGCTGTTTTTT. Its translation: CASSDWISDRALELFF.

There are a few counts of this clonotype. This chain links TRBV3-1 with TRBJ1-3, with D unclear. This CDR3 spans 16 amino acids. V was shortened by 0 bases and J by 4 bases, with 13 bases between the two germline ends. The germline gives CDR1 LGHDT, CDR2 YNNKEL (reference sequence). The DNA of the CDR3 is TGTGCCAGCAGCCAAGAAAAGGGATCGAGCGGAAACACCATATATTTT. Residues: CASSQEKGSSGNTIYF.

This clonotype was counted only a few times. This chain links TRBV7-9 with TRBJ2-1, with 7 positions matching TRBD1. The V and J ends lost 2 bases and 5 bases, in that order; junction bases with no gene match: 6. The CDR3 contains 15 residues. Germline-derived CDR1 and CDR2 are SEHNR and FQNEAQ (reference sequence). CDR3 sequence reads: CASSLMTGRNNEQFF. DNA of the CDR3: TGTGCCAGCAGCTTAATGACAGGGCGAAACAATGAGCAGTTCTTC.

To note about this clonotype: Likely a read error: the CDR3 ends without its conserved phenylalanine or tryptophan. The chain has TRBV7-6 and TRBJ2-7, with 8 positions matching TRBD1. Germline loops: CDR1 SGHVS, CDR2 FNYEAQ. CDR3 length equals 14 residues. Trimming removed 4 bases from V and 1 base from J; junction bases left unmatched: 3. CDR3: CASSSGTGSYEQYL. The CDR3 nucleotides read TGTGCCAGCAGCTCAGGGACAGGATCCTACGAGCAGTACTTA.

The chain couples TRBV4-2 to TRBJ2-1, with 8 bases lining up with TRBD1. The V gene end was trimmed by 4 bases and the J gene end by 9 bases; junction bases not matched to a gene: 11. CDR3 length: 15 amino acids. Germline values: CDR1 LGHNA, CDR2 YNFKEQ. The CDR3 coding sequence is TGTGCCAGCAGCCCCGGACAGGGTGGTTTAGTTGAGCAGTTCTTC. Its translation is CASSPGQGGLVEQFF.

V gene TRBV7-9 combines with J gene TRBJ2-1; 10 bases are shared with TRBD2. Germline-derived CDR1 and CDR2 are SEHNR and FQNEAQ (reference sequence). The V and J ends lost 5 bases and 5 bases, in that order; junction bases with no gene match: 3. The CDR3 consists of 14 residues. The CDR3 DNA reads TGTGCCAGCAGCGTTAGCGGGGGGAACAATGAGCAGTTCTTC. This codes for CASSVSGGNNEQFF.

The chain couples TRBV5-1 to TRBJ2-2; maybe TRBD2 (6 bases). With 0 bases removed from V and 0 bases from J, the gap between germline ends came to 12 bases. The germline gives CDR1 SGHRS, CDR2 YFSETQ. The CDR3 totals 17 residues. The CDR3 is CASSLAVGGANTGELFF. CDR3 nucleotides: TGCGCCAGCAGCTTGGCGGTCGGGGGAGCGAACACCGGGGAGCTGTTTTTT.

CDR3 nucleotide sequence: TGTGCCAGCAGCTACGGGCGGACACCTGGCGAGCAGTACTTC. This translates into CASSYGRTPGEQYF. The chain joins TRBV7-8 to TRBJ2-7, with D possibly being TRBD1 (5 bases). The germline V gene has CDR1 SGHVS and CDR2 FQNEAQ. V lost 4 bases, J lost 6 bases, and 16 bases lay in between. The CDR3 totals 14 residues. The full variable domain, with the rest looked up from reference TRBV7-8 and TRBJ2-7, is GAGVSQSPRYKVAKRGQDVALRCDPISGHVSLFWYQQALGQGPEFLTYFQNEAQLDKSGLPSDRFFAERPEGSVSTLKIQRTQQEDSAVYLCASSYGRTPGEQYFGPGTRLTVT.

This clonotype occurred a few times. This chain links TRBV20-1 with TRBJ2-3; TRBD2 aligns across 15 bases. V lost 6 bases, J lost 3 bases, and 7 bases stayed unmatched. Germline V CDR1 and CDR2: DFQATT, SNEGSKA (reference sequence). This CDR3 region has 16 residues. In DNA form, the CDR3 reads TGCAGTGCAGAGCCGGGACTAGCGGGGGGAACAGATACGCAGTATTTT. Translating it yields CSAEPGLAGGTDTQYF.

This clonotype was seen only a few times. J is TRBJ1-1 and V is TRBV12-3 or TRBV12-4; D call uncertain. Trimming stripped 7 bases from V and 11 bases from J, with 17 bases between. This CDR3 contains 12 residues. The CDR3 nucleotides are TGTGCCAGCATCACCCGGGGAGGAAGGGCTTTCTTT. Translating gives CASITRGGRAFF.

The chain uses TRBV28 and TRBJ1-5, with 7 bases that match TRBD1. Germline CDR1 is MDHEN and CDR2 is SYDVKM. The V and J ends lost 7 bases and 4 bases, in that order; junction bases with no gene match: 7. CDR3 length equals 14 residues. This CDR3 is CASNRQGRNQPQHF. CDR3 coding DNA: TGTGCCAGCAATAGACAGGGTCGGAATCAGCCCCAGCATTTT.

The chain links TRBV12-5 to TRBJ1-1, with 9 bases that match TRBD1. J lost 3 bases, V lost 6 bases, and 8 bases had no gene match. CDR1 and CDR2 from the germline V gene are LGHNT and FRNRAP. This CDR3 contains 15 residues. The CDR3 bases are TGTGCTAGTGGGCCATCCGGGACAGGGCACACTGAAGCTTTCTTT. Its protein is CASGPSGTGHTEAFF.

This clonotype was detected a few times. The chain joins TRBV19 to TRBJ1-5; 7 nucleotides line up with TRBD1. CDR1 is LNHDA, CDR2 SQIVND, per germline (reference sequence). The J segment lost 6 bases and the V segment lost 4 bases, leaving 9 bases of the junction unmatched. This CDR3 region has 15 residues. This CDR3 is CASSTVPGQRQPQHF. CDR3 sequence (DNA): TGTGCCAGTAGTACGGTACCGGGACAGCGTCAGCCCCAGCATTTT.

This clonotype was picked up a small number of times. The chain employs TRBV18 and TRBJ2-5; 13 bases fit TRBD2. CDR1 is KGHSH, CDR2 LQKENI, per germline. The trim removed 0 bases at V and 2 bases at J, leaving 0 bases unmatched. This CDR3 contains 16 residues. CDR3 protein: CASSPPGLAGQETQYF. CDR3 nucleotides: TGTGCCAGCTCACCACCGGGACTAGCGGGACAAGAGACCCAGTACTTC.

Many counts were recorded for this clonotype. This chain uses TRBV2 with TRBJ2-1, with D possibly matching TRBD1 (6 bases). Germline V lookup: CDR1 SNHLY, CDR2 FYNNEI. Trimming left V 6 bases short and J 1 base short, with 7 bases between. CDR3 length equals 13 residues. The CDR3 DNA is TGTGCCAGCAGAGGGGGTTCCTACAATGAGCAGTTCTTC. It encodes CASRGGSYNEQFF.

This chain connects TRBV6-5 to TRBJ1-3, with D tentatively TRBD1 (5 bases). This CDR3 has 16 residues. V was shortened by 8 bases and J by 4 bases, with 21 bases between the two germline ends. CDR1 is MNHEY and CDR2 is SVGAGI in the germline V gene. CDR3 nucleotide sequence: TGTGCCAGCGCAGAGGCCAGGGACTTCTTAGGAAACACCATATATTTT. Translation gives CASAEARDFLGNTIYF.

This clonotype has a handful of counts. This chain uses TRBV27 with TRBJ1-1, with 9 bases matching TRBD1. After removal of 7 bases from V and 8 bases from J, the junction contained 14 bases not matched to a gene. Per germline, CDR1 MNHEY and CDR2 SMNVEV (reference sequence). The CDR3 spans 15 residues. The CDR3 DNA is TGTGCCAGCAACCTTTCGGACAGGGGACTAGAAGAAGCTTTCTTT. Residues: CASNLSDRGLEEAFF.